This T cell receptor beta chain was observed in a study of T cells in Graves' hyperthyroidism and ophthalmopathy. This clonotype was observed at least ten times. RNA transcripts were the template for amplifying TCR beta CDR3 regions. The primer set for the first-round RT-PCR of the TCR CDR3 was HTBI. TCRdb recomputed calls from the multiplex PCR reads with MiXCR, one row per CDR3 protein. The data contain about 680,000 distinct CDR3 sequences, roughly 32% of them singletons. The CDR3 is made up of 14 amino acids. V dropped 7 bases and J dropped 11; count of bases not matched to a gene: 16. Sequenced material: blood. The chain couples TRBV12-3 or TRBV12-4 to TRBJ1-1; TRBD1 matches at 7 bases. The TCR was taken from a woman aged 40-49 years with Graves' hyperthyroidism. The CDR3 sequence is CASTLTGSYPLAFF. CDR3 bases: TGTGCCAGCACTCTGACAGGGTCTTATCCCTTGGCTTTCTTT.